This TCR beta chain is drawn from a study of T cell repertoires in cytomegalovirus infection. V shed 6 bases, J shed 1 base, and the junction held 8 bases outside the gene matches. Germline values: CDR1 LNHDA, CDR2 SQIVND (reference sequence). The CDR3 totals 15 residues. TCRdb analysed the reads with MiXCR anew, one entry per CDR3 protein. The table records 740,000 or so distinct CDR3 sequences, 35% of them present only once. The chain couples TRBV19 to TRBJ2-7, with 8 bases aligning to TRBD2. Sequences were obtained from PBMCs. This clonotype originated in a human donor in good health (CMV status not recorded). Some clones in this sample may be carry-over from other donors' samples. The CDR3 protein is CASSQTSGKSYEQYF. The CDR3 DNA follows: TGTGCCAGTAGCCAAACTAGCGGAAAATCCTACGAGCAGTACTTC.